This T cell receptor beta chain was recovered during a study of cytomegalovirus exposure and HLA in healthy donors. The PCR contained 60 Vbeta and 13 Jbeta primers. The table came from immunoSEQ multiplex PCR; TCRdb's copy has only in-frame clones and leaves some out. Of about 200,000 clones listed, 75% to 80% are singletons. The CDR3 extends over 14 amino acids. V was pared by 0 bases and J by 2 bases, with 6 bases between. CDR1 SGHRS and CDR2 YFSETQ come from the germline V gene. Sequenced sample: PBMCs. This chain uses TRBV5-1 with TRBJ2-4, with D hard to call. This receptor was obtained from a man in his late teens or twenties in good health and CMV-seronegative. The CDR3 sequence is CASSLGGTKNIQYF. The CDR3 coding sequence is TGCGCCAGCAGCTTGGGCGGCACCAAAAACATTCAGTACTTC.